The clone carrying this T cell receptor (beta chain) showed up many times. Its antigen is currently unknown. It was RNA transcripts that yielded the amplified TCR beta CDR3 regions. Initially, a first-round RT-PCR of the TCR CDR3 employed the HTBI primer set. MiXCR, run by TCRdb on the multiplex PCR reads, gives a single entry per CDR3 protein. The table records hundreds of thousands of distinct CDR3 sequences, about 25% of them present only once. These data originate in a study of T cells in Graves' hyperthyroidism and ophthalmopathy. CDR1 and CDR2 (germline): DFQATT, SNEGSKA (reference sequence). Trimming left V 1 base short and J 0 bases short, with 12 bases between. The CDR3 is 15 residues long. Notes on the study in general: Progression to ophthalmopathy was predicted a median of 6.5 months early. Researchers found most expanded thyroid clonotypes above 0.001 in blood as well.

This chain joins TRBV20-1 and TRBJ1-2; D is uncertain. Sequenced sample: blood. This sequence was found in a man aged 40-49 years with Graves' hyperthyroidism that later progressed to Graves' ophthalmopathy. CDR3 in DNA: TGCAGTGCTAGAGCCATACAAGACCCTAACTATGGCTACACCTTC. This codes for CSARAIQDPNYGYTF.